What follows are 13 T cell receptor beta chains derived from one specimen sequenced in a study of blood T cell repertoires in COVID-19. Sequencing was performed with immunoSEQ multiplex PCR; in TCRdb, only in-frame clones are kept and a portion is missing. Of approximately 52,000 clones listed, 65% to 90% were seen once; the top ten hold roughly a tenth. Source material: peripheral blood. These receptor sequences come from a human donor in a cohort sampled during active COVID-19.

On this clone: The junction and the germline gene differ at one end; a read error may be behind it. CDR3 nucleotides: TGCGCCAGCAGCCAAGGGGAGGCCCCCCCCACAGATAGGCAGTATTTT. It specifies CASSQGEAPPTDRQYF. The chain links TRBV4-3 to TRBJ2-3; possibly TRBD2 for D (6 bases). Germline V gene data show CDR1 as LGHNA and CDR2 as YSLEER. The CDR3 totals 16 residues.

The V and J genes are TRBV25-1 and TRBJ1-1; unclear D gene. With 1 base removed from V and 2 bases from J, the gap between germline ends came to 5 bases. From germline, CDR1 is MGHDK and CDR2 SYGVNS. CDR3 length: 13 amino acids. This CDR3 is CASSELENTEAFF. The CDR3 region has the DNA TGTGCCAGCAGTGAATTAGAAAACACTGAAGCTTTCTTT. Full variable domain (outside the CDR3, taken from reference TRBV25-1 and TRBJ1-1): EADIYQTPRYLVIGTGKKITLECSQTMGHDKMYWYQQDPGMELHLIHYSYGVNSTEKGDLSSESTVSRIRTEHFPLTLESARPSHTSQYLCASSELENTEAFFGQGTRLTVV.

This clone was detected once. V gene TRBV23-1 combines with J gene TRBJ2-3; 8 nucleotides align to TRBD2. TRBV23-1 is given ORF status, its function remaining uncertain. The J segment lost 3 bases and the V segment lost 8 bases, leaving 13 bases of the junction unmatched. The CDR3 loop spans 16 amino acids. CDR3 residues: CASPPGLVTRTDTQYF. CDR3 nucleotides: TGCGCCAGCCCTCCGGGACTAGTAACACGGACAGATACGCAGTATTTT.

The rearrangement joins TRBV10-2 to TRBJ1-2; TRBD1 matches 7 bases. J was trimmed by 4 bases and V by 4 bases; bases with no gene match: 6. Germline CDR1 is WSHSY and CDR2 is SAAADI. There are 14 residues in the CDR3. This CDR3 is CASSGRGNIYGYTF. CDR3 DNA: TGCGCCAGCAGTGGCAGGGGGAACATCTATGGCTACACCTTC.

The J gene is TRBJ1-4, the V gene TRBV9, with 11 bases lining up with TRBD1. Germline V gene data show CDR1 as SGDLS and CDR2 as YYNGEE. This CDR3 is 17 amino acids long. V dropped 2 bases and J dropped 0; count of bases not matched to a gene: 3. In nucleotides, the CDR3 is TGTGCCAGCAGCGTTAGGGACAGGGGGGCAACTAATGAAAAACTGTTTTTT. It encodes CASSVRDRGATNEKLFF.

The gene calls are TRBV6-5 and TRBJ1-4; 12 bases fit TRBD1. The V gene end was trimmed by 1 base and the J gene end by 7 bases; junction bases not matched to a gene: 1. CDR1 and CDR2 from the germline V gene are MNHEY and SVGAGI. The CDR3 spans 15 residues. Here the CDR3 reads CASSYWDRGREKLFF. In DNA, the CDR3 is TGTGCCAGCAGTTACTGGGACAGGGGGCGTGAAAAACTGTTTTTT.

This chain connects TRBV6-5 to TRBJ1-3; 7 bases map to TRBD1. Trimming at V came to 2 bases and at J to 2 bases, leaving 6 bases not matched to a gene. Germline CDR1 MNHEY, CDR2 SVGAGI. CDR3 size: 16 residues. In DNA, the CDR3 is TGTGCCAGCAGTTACGGAGTGGGACAGACTGGAAACACCATATATTTT. This codes for CASSYGVGQTGNTIYF.

The J gene is TRBJ2-7, the V gene TRBV7-9; 8 bases map to TRBD1. V was clipped by 2 bases and J by 5 bases; unmatched bases: 11. CDR3 size: 16 residues. Germline V gene data show CDR1 as SEHNR and CDR2 as FQNEAQ (reference sequence). The chain's CDR3 is CASSLYRQGRGHEQYF. The CDR3 DNA reads TGTGCCAGCAGCTTATATCGACAGGGGCGAGGCCACGAGCAGTACTTC.

The chain links TRBV3-1 (or the pseudogene TRBV3-2) to TRBJ1-1, with TRBD1 matching over 7 bases. With 8 bases clipped from V and 1 base from J, the junction kept 10 bases outside the gene matches. The CDR3 has 15 residues. The V gene's germline CDR1 is LGHDT and CDR2 YNNKEL (reference sequence). The CDR3 DNA reads TGTGCCAGCGGGAGGACAGGCACGGAGAACACTGAAGCTTTCTTT. Its protein product is CASGRTGTENTEAFF.

The rearrangement links TRBV7-2 to TRBJ1-1; D unclear. V was pared by 0 bases and J by 1 base, with 9 bases between. Germline V gene sequence: CDR1 SGHTA, CDR2 FQGNSA. The CDR3 is 15 residues long. CDR3 nucleotides: TGTGCCAGCAGCTTAGCGGATTCAGGGAACACTGAAGCTTTCTTT. Protein product: CASSLADSGNTEAFF.

The CDR3 DNA is TGTGCCTGGAGTCTGGACTACTTCTCCTACGAGCAGTACTTC. Its translation is CAWSLDYFSYEQYF. The chain combines TRBV30 with TRBJ2-7, with TRBD2 as a possible D gene (6 bases). Trimming stripped 2 bases from V and 0 bases from J, with 11 bases between. The CDR3 contains 14 residues. Germline V lookup: CDR1 GTSNPN, CDR2 SVGIG (reference sequence).

V gene TRBV4-2 combines with J gene TRBJ2-2; the D gene is possibly TRBD2 (5 bases). V lost 4 bases and J 5 bases, leaving 11 bases between the germline ends. CDR3 length: 14 amino acids. Germline CDR1 is LGHNA and CDR2 is YNFKEQ. The DNA of the CDR3 is TGTGCCAGCAGCCCCCATGGCGGGACCGGGGAGCTGTTTTTT. As protein: CASSPHGGTGELFF.

The V and J genes are TRBV9 and TRBJ2-7; D unresolved. V lost 3 bases and J 4 bases, leaving 11 bases between the germline ends. CDR3 length: 13 amino acids. Germline CDR1 SGDLS, CDR2 YYNGEE. The CDR3 DNA is TGTGCCAGCAGCGGAGGCTCCATGTACGAGCAGTACTTC. This gives the protein CASSGGSMYEQYF.